A single T cell receptor (beta chain) is shown here with its context. This record belongs to a study of tumor-infiltrating lymphocytes in oesophageal squamous cell carcinoma. One entry per CDR3 protein, called by TCRdb with MiXCR from the PCR reads. The sample lists over 10,000 distinct CDR3 sequences, 58% occurring once. CDR3 size: 18 residues. Germline V CDR1 and CDR2: LGHNT, FRNRAP. The V gene is TRBV12-5, the J gene TRBJ2-1; the match to TRBD2 covers 10 bases. The J call is in doubt because the DNA end fits TRBJ2-7 better. The specimen was esophageal tumor tissue. This receptor was identified in a female donor with esophageal squamous cell carcinoma. CDR3 DNA: TGTGCTAGTGGTTTGGTGTCCATACTAGCGGGATTCCACAATGAGCAGTACTTC. Protein product: CASGLVSILAGFHNEQYF.